The rows below give T cell receptor beta chains drawn from one sample of a study of memory CD4+ T cells and cytomegalovirus serostatus. The table came from immunoSEQ multiplex PCR; TCRdb's copy has only in-frame clones and leaves some out. The table has roughly 50,000 clones, roughly 84% seen once. Sequencing was carried out using memory CD4+ T cells from blood. The origin of the receptors is an adult in good health and CMV-seronegative. Some clones in this sample may be carry-over from other donors' samples. Both conserved end residues are part of each CDR3. D genes are given only for firm matches. Size is omitted from some rows. Given values are once, few, many or a class for expanded clones.

V gene	J gene	clone size	D gene	CDR3 protein	CDR3 DNA
TRBV6-1	TRBJ1-5	-	-	CATWTASNQPQHF	TGTGCCACTTGGACTGCTAGCAATCAGCCCCAGCATTTT
TRBV28	TRBJ2-5	-	-	CASSRETQYF	TGTGCCAGCAGCAGAGAGACCCAGTACTTC
TRBV5-1	TRBJ1-5	once	-	CASSLGGNGGAQHF	TGCGCCAGCAGCTTGGGAGGTAACGGGGGAGCCCAGCATTTT
TRBV19	TRBJ2-2	-	-	CASKGTTNTGELFF	TGTGCCAGTAAAGGGACCACGAACACCGGGGAGCTGTTTTTT
TRBV5-1	TRBJ1-1	-	-	CASSGTRGTEAFF	TGCGCCAGCAGCGGGACCAGGGGCACTGAAGCTTTCTTT
TRBV5-1	TRBJ1-1	-	-	CASSLEALGGWTEAFF	TGCGCCAGCAGCTTGGAGGCGCTAGGGGGGTGGACTGAAGCTTTCTTT
TRBV25-1	TRBJ2-2	once	-	CASSGGRAPSTGELFF	TGTGCCAGCAGTGGAGGGCGGGCCCCGAGCACCGGGGAGCTGTTTTTT
TRBV5-4	TRBJ2-2	-	-	CASSWRSGNTGELFF	TGTGCCAGCAGCTGGAGGTCCGGGAACACCGGGGAGCTGTTTTTT
TRBV7-9	TRBJ1-6	-	-	CASSLQDSPLHF	TGTGCCAGCAGCTTACAGGATTCACCCCTCCACTTT
TRBV20-1	TRBJ1-2	-	-	CSATVAHGYTF	TGCAGTGCTACGGTTGCCCATGGCTACACCTTC
TRBV19	TRBJ1-2	medium-sized	-	CASSAGIYGYTF	TGTGCCAGTAGTGCAGGGATCTATGGCTACACCTTC
TRBV6-1	TRBJ1-2	-	TRBD1	CASSSYRGSNYGYTF	TGTGCCAGCAGTTCTTACAGGGGATCTAACTATGGCTACACCTTC
TRBV12-5	TRBJ1-1	few	-	CASGSEGTEAFF	TGTGCTAGTGGTTCTGAGGGCACTGAAGCTTTCTTT
TRBV5-1	TRBJ1-2	-	TRBD1	CASSLGGSGQSPYTF	TGCGCCAGCAGCTTGGGAGGATCGGGACAGAGCCCGTACACCTTC
TRBV19	TRBJ1-5	-	-	CATTRSTGETRGPQHF	TGTGCCACCACACGATCAACCGGGGAGACGCGGGGACCCCAGCATTTT
TRBV2	TRBJ1-3	-	-	CASKREQVTGNTIYF	TGTGCCAGCAAGAGGGAACAGGTGACGGGAAACACCATATATTTT
TRBV6-1	TRBJ2-1	once	TRBD2	CASSSGTSGSNEQFF	TGTGCCAGCAGCTCCGGGACTAGCGGGAGCAATGAGCAGTTCTTC
TRBV4-3	TRBJ2-7	-	-	CASSKTSFYEQYF	TGCGCCAGCAGCAAAACTAGCTTCTACGAGCAGTACTTC
TRBV27	TRBJ1-5	-	-	CASSPSVGNQPQHF	TGTGCCAGCAGTCCCTCGGTAGGGAATCAGCCCCAGCATTTT
TRBV28	TRBJ1-1	-	TRBD1	CASSQGQANTEAFF	TGTGCCAGCAGTCAAGGACAGGCGAACACTGAAGCTTTCTTT
TRBV7-2	TRBJ2-3	-	-	CASSFRRGPSTDTQYF	TGTGCCAGCAGCTTTAGACGGGGGCCTAGCACAGATACGCAGTATTTT
TRBV7-8	TRBJ1-5	-	-	CASSLARGDQPQHF	TGTGCCAGCAGCTTAGCCAGGGGAGATCAGCCCCAGCATTTT